The 13 T cell receptor beta chains below all came from one sample that was sequenced in a study of blood T cell repertoires in COVID-19. Sequencing used immunoSEQ multiplex PCR; TCRdb keeps in-frame clones, though not all of them. This sample has 65,000 to 90,000 clones, with 80% to 90% found just once. Source material: peripheral blood. These receptors originate from a man aged 45-65 years with acute or convalescent COVID-19.

The V and J genes are TRBV3-1 (or the pseudogene TRBV3-2) and TRBJ2-7; the D is unclear. In germline, CDR1 is LGHDT, CDR2 YNNKEL (reference sequence). The CDR3 sequence is 12 residues long. Trimming shortened V by 1 base and J by 6 bases, and 7 bases separated the two germline ends. As DNA, the CDR3 is TGTGCCAGCAGCCAAGCGAAACTCGAGCAGTACTTC. This sequence encodes CASSQAKLEQYF.

This clone was counted a single time. The chain recombines TRBV7-9 with TRBJ1-1; D unresolved. The CDR3 is 16 amino acids. V dropped 0 bases and J dropped 3 bases, with 14 bases sitting between them. Germline CDR1 and CDR2: SEHNR and FQNEAQ (reference sequence). The CDR3 loop is CASSLALSSDHTEAFF. The CDR3 bases are TGTGCCAGCAGCTTAGCGCTCTCAAGCGACCACACTGAAGCTTTCTTT.

The chain joins TRBV2 to TRBJ2-2; 8 bases are shared with TRBD2. CDR1 and CDR2 from the germline V gene are SNHLY and FYNNEI. V lost 2 bases and J lost 6; bases outside the gene matches: 5. The CDR3 runs 15 residues. CDR3: CASSEQLAGAGELFF. CDR3 nucleotide sequence: TGTGCCAGCAGTGAACAGCTAGCGGGTGCCGGGGAGCTGTTTTTT.

CDR3 loop: CASSEWLAFF. The CDR3 DNA is TGTGCCAGCAGTGAATGGCTAGCTTTCTTT. The rearrangement joins TRBV6-1 to TRBJ1-1; unclear D gene. The germline gives CDR1 MNHNS, CDR2 SASEGT. CDR3 length: 10 residues. Trimming removed 2 bases at V and 10 bases at J, with 5 bases between.

This chain joins TRBV4-2 and TRBJ1-5, with D tentatively TRBD1 (5 bases). This CDR3 spans 16 amino acids. The germline V and J ends were trimmed by 0 bases and 1 base, with 10 bases remaining between them. The germline V gene encodes CDR1 LGHNA and CDR2 YNFKEQ. The CDR3 bases are TGTGCCAGCAGCCAAGATGCCAGGGCGAGCAATCAGCCCCAGCATTTT. Residues: CASSQDARASNQPQHF.

The chain uses TRBV27 and TRBJ1-5; D not certain. Germline CDR1 MNHEY, CDR2 SMNVEV (reference sequence). CDR3 length equals 13 residues. V dropped 2 bases and J dropped 7 bases, with 9 bases sitting between them. The CDR3 spells CASSLNLGQPQHF. CDR3 in DNA: TGTGCCAGCAGTTTAAATCTCGGGCAGCCCCAGCATTTT.

The chain employs TRBV7-9 and TRBJ1-2; 9 bases are a match to TRBD1. CDR3 length equals 14 residues. V lost 5 bases to trimming and J lost 14 bases; unmatched junction nucleotides: 15. Germline CDR1 and CDR2: SEHNR and FQNEAQ (reference sequence). CDR3 DNA: TGTGCCAGCAGCCCTTGGGAGGGACAGGGAGAGGGGACCTTC. Translation: CASSPWEGQGEGTF.

The rearrangement links TRBV19 to TRBJ1-5; 12 bases are a match to TRBD1. Trimming removed 4 bases from V and 6 bases from J; junction bases left unmatched: 4. CDR1 and CDR2 from the germline V gene are LNHDA and SQIVND (reference sequence). This CDR3 is 15 amino acids long. Written as DNA, the CDR3 is TGTGCCAGTAGTACCGGGACAGGGGGCGGTCAGCCCCAGCATTTT. Translated: CASSTGTGGGQPQHF.

The rearrangement joins TRBV6-5 to TRBJ2-6; D unresolved. From germline, CDR1 is MNHEY and CDR2 SVGAGI. The CDR3 totals 15 residues. Trimming shortened V by 7 bases and J by 0 bases, and 10 bases separated the two germline ends. For the CDR3, the DNA is TGTGCCAGCACCAGAGACATCTCTGGGGCCAACGTCCTGACTTTC. Residues: CASTRDISGANVLTF.

The rearrangement links TRBV12-5 to TRBJ1-5; maybe TRBD1 (5 bases). The CDR3 has 16 residues. V was pared by 4 bases and J by 2 bases, with 15 bases between. CDR1 and CDR2 (germline): LGHNT, FRNRAP. Here the CDR3 reads CASGSGGAMGNQPQHF. The DNA for the CDR3 is TGTGCTAGTGGTTCCGGCGGGGCGATGGGCAATCAGCCCCAGCATTTT.

The gene calls are TRBV6-5 and TRBJ2-7; 8 nucleotides line up with TRBD1. Germline V CDR1 and CDR2: MNHEY, SVGAGI. This CDR3 is 16 amino acids long. J lost 0 bases, V lost 4 bases, and 8 bases had no gene match. The CDR3 region is CASSWMRQGISYEQYV. The CDR3 DNA reads TGTGCCAGCAGTTGGATGAGACAGGGGATCTCCTACGAGCAGTACGTC.

The V gene is TRBV10-3, the J gene TRBJ1-5; D perhaps matches TRBD1 (5 bases). In germline, CDR1 is ENHRY, CDR2 SYGVKD. V lost 9 bases, J lost 2 bases, and 11 bases lay in between. The CDR3 consists of 13 residues. The CDR3 protein is CAIGGEGNQPQHF. In DNA form, the CDR3 reads TGTGCCATTGGGGGGGAAGGCAATCAGCCCCAGCATTTT.

This chain links TRBV7-8 with TRBJ1-1; 7 bases match TRBD1. CDR3 size: 14 residues. Losses at the gene ends were 5 bases for V and 4 bases for J; bases not matched to a gene: 7. The germline CDR1 and CDR2 sequences are SGHVS and FQNEAQ. The CDR3 reads CASSNTGETTEAFF. The CDR3 region has the DNA TGTGCCAGCAGCAACACAGGGGAGACCACTGAAGCTTTCTTT.